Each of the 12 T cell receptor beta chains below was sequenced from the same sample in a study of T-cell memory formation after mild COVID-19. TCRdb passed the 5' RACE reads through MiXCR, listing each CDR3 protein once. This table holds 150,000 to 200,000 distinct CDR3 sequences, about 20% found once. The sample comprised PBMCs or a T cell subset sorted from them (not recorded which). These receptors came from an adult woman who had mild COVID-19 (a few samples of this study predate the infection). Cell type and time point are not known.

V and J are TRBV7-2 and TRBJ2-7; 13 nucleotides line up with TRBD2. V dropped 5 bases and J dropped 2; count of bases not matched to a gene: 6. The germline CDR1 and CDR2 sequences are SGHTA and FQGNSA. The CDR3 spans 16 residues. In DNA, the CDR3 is TGTGCCAGCAGCATCGGACTAGCGGGAGCTCCCTACGAGCAGTACTTC. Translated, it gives CASSIGLAGAPYEQYF.

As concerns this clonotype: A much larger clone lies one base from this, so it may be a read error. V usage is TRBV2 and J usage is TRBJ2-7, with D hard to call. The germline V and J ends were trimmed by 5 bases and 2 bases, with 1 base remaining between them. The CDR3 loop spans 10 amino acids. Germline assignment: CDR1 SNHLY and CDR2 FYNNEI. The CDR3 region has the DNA TGTGCCAGCAGTACCTACGAGCAGTACTTC. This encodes CASSTYEQYF.

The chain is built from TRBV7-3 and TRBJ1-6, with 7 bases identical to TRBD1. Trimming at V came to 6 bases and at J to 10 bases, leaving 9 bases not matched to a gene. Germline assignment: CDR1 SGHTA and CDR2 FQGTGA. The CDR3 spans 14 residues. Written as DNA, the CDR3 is TGTGCCAGCAGTTCTAAGCGAGGGGGCTCACCCCTCCACTTT. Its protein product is CASSSKRGGSPLHF.

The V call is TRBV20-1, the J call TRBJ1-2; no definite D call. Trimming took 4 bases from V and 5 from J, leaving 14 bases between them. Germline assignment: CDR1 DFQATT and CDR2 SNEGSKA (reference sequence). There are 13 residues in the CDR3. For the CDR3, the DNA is TGCAGTGCTACCGCCCCGCCCGAATATGGCTACACCTTC. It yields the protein CSATAPPEYGYTF.

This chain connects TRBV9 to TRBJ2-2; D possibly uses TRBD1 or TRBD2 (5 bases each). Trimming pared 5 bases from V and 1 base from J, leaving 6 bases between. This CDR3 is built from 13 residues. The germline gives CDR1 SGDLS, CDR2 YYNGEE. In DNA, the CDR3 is TGTGCCAGCAGTGGGGGGAACACCGGGGAGCTGTTTTTT. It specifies CASSGGNTGELFF.

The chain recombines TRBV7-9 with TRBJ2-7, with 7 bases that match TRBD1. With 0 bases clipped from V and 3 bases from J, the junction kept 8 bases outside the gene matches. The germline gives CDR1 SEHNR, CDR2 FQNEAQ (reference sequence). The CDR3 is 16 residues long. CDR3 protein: CASSLAYQGVYYEQYF. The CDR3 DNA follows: TGTGCCAGCAGCTTAGCGTATCAGGGGGTCTACTACGAGCAGTACTTC.

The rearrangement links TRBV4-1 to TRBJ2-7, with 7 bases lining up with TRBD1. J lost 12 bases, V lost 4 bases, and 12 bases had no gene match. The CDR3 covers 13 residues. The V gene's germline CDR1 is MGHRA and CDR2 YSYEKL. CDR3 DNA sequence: TGCGCCAGCAGCCCAGCAGGGGAGACAGGGATGTACTTC. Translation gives CASSPAGETGMYF.

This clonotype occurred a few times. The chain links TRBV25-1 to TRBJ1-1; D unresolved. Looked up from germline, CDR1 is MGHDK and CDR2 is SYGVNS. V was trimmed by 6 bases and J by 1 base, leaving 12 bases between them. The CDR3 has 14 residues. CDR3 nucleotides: TGTGCCAGCAGCGGACCTATGAGGAACACTGAAGCTTTCTTT. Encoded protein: CASSGPMRNTEAFF.

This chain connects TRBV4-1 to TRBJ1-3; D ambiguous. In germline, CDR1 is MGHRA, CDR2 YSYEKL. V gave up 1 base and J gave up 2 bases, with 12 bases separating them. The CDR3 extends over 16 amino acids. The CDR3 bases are TGCGCCAGCAGCCAAGTTATGGGAATCCCTGGAAACACCATATATTTT. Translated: CASSQVMGIPGNTIYF.

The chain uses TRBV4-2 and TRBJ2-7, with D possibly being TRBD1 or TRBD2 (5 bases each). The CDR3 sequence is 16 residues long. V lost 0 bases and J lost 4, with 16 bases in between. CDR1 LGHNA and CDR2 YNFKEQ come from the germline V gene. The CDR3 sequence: CASSQDRGPGAYEQYF. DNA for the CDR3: TGTGCCAGCAGCCAAGATCGAGGGCCCGGGGCATACGAGCAGTACTTC.

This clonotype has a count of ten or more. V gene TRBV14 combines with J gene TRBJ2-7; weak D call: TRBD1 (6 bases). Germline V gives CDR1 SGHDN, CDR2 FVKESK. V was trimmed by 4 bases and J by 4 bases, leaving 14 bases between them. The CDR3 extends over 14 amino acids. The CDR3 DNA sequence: TGTGCCAGCAGCCTCTATGGGGGCGGGTACGAGCAGTACTTC. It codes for CASSLYGGGYEQYF.

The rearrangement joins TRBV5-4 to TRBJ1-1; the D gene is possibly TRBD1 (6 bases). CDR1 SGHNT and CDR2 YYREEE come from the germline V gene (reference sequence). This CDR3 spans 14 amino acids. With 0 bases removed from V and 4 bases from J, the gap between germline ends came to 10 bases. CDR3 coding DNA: TGTGCCAGCAGCTTGGAGGGGGGCGTCACTGAAGCTTTCTTT. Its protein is CASSLEGGVTEAFF.